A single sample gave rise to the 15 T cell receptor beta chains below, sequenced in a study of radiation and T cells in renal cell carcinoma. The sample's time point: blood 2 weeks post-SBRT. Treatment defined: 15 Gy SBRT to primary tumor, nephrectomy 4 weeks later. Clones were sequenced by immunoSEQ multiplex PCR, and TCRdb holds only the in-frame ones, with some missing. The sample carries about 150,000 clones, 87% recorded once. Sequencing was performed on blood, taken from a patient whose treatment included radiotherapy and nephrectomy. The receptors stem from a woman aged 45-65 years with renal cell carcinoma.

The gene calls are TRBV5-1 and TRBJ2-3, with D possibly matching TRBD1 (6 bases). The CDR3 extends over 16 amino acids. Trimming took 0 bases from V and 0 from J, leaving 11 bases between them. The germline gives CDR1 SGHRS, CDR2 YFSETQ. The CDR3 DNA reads TGCGCCAGCAGCTTGGCTAGGGGGATTAGCACAGATACGCAGTATTTT. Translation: CASSLARGISTDTQYF.

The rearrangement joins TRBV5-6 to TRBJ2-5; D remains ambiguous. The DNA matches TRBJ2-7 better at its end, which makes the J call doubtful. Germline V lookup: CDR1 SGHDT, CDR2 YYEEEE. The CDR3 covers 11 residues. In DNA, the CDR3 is TGTGCCAGCAGCTACAGCTACGAGCAGTACTTC. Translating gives CASSYSYEQYF.

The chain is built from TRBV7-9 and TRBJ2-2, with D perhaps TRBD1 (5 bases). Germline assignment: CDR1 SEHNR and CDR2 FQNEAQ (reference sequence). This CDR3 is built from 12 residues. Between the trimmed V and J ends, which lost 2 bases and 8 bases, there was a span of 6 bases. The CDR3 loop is CASSLQGGELFF. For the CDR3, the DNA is TGTGCCAGCAGCTTACAGGGAGGGGAGCTGTTTTTT.

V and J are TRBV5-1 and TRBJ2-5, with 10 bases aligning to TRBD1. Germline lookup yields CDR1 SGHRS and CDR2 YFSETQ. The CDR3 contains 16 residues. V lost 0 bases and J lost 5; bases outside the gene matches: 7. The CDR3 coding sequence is TGCGCCAGCAGCTTGGGGGGGACAGGGGTCCTGGAGACCCAGTACTTC. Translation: CASSLGGTGVLETQYF.

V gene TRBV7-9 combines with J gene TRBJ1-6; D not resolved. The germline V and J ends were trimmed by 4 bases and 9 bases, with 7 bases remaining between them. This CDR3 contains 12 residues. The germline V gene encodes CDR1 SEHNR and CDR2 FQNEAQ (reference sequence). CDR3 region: CASSSQSSPLHF. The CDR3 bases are TGTGCCAGCAGCTCGCAGAGTTCACCCCTCCACTTT.

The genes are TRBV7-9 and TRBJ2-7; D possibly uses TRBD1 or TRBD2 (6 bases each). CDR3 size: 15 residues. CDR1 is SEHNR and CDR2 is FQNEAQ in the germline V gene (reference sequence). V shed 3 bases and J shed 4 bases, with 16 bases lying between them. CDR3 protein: CASSFASGGGYEQYF. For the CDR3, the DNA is TGTGCCAGCAGCTTCGCGTCTGGAGGGGGTTACGAGCAGTACTTC.

CDR3 residues: CASRGQGAQPQHF. The CDR3 bases are TGTGCCAGCAGGGGACAGGGGGCCCAGCCCCAGCATTTT. This chain joins TRBV2 and TRBJ1-5, with 12 bases that match TRBD1. CDR3 size: 13 residues. From germline, CDR1 is SNHLY and CDR2 FYNNEI. With 6 bases clipped from V and 7 bases from J, the junction kept 1 base outside the gene matches. Full variable domain (outside the CDR3, taken from reference TRBV2 and TRBJ1-5): EPEVTQTPSHQVTQMGQEVILRCVPISNHLYFYWYRQILGQKVEFLVSFYNNEISEKSEIFDDQFSVERPDGSNFTLKIRSTKLEDSAMYFCASRGQGAQPQHFGDGTRLSIL.

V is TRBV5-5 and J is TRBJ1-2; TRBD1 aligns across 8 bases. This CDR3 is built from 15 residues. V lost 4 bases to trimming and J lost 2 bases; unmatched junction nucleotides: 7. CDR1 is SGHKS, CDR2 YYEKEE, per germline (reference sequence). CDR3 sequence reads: CASSPGQGFNYGYTF. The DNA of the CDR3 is TGTGCCAGCAGCCCCGGACAGGGATTCAACTATGGCTACACCTTC.

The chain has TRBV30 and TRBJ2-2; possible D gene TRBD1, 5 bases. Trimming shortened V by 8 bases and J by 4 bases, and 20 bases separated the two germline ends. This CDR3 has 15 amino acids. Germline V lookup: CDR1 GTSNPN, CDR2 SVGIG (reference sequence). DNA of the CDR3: TGTGCCGAATCGGTGGGGCAGGGTCTCACCGGGGAGCTGTTTTTT. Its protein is CAESVGQGLTGELFF. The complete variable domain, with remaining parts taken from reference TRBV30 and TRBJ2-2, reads SQTIHQWPATLVQPVGSPLSLECTVEGTSNPNLYWYRQAAGRGLQLLFYSVGIGQISSEVPQNLSASRPQDRQFILSSKKLLLSDSGFYLCAESVGQGLTGELFFGEGSRLTVL.

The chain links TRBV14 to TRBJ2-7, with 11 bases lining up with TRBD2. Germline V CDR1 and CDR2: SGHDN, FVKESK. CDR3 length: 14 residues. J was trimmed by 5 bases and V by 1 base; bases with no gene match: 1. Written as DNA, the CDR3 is TGTGCCAGCAGCCAAGGACTAGCGGGGAACGAGCAGTACTTC. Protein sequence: CASSQGLAGNEQYF.

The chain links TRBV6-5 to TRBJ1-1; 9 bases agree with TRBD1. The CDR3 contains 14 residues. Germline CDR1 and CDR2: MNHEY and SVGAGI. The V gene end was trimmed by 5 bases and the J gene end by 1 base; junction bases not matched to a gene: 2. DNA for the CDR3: TGTGCCAGCAGTAAGGGACAGGGGAACACTGAAGCTTTCTTT. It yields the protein CASSKGQGNTEAFF.

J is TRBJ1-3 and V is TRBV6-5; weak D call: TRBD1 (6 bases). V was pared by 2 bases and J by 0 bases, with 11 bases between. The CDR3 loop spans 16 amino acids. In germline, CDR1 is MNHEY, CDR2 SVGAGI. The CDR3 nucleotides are TGTGCCAGCAGTTACGGGGGCGCAAGCTCTGGAAACACCATATATTTT. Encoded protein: CASSYGGASSGNTIYF.

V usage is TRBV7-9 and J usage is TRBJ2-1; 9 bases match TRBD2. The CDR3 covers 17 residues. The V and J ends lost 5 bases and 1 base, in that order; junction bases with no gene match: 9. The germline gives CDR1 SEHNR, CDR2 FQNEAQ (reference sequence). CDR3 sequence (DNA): TGTGCCAGCAGCCCCGAGGGGGGACTAGCATCCTACAATGAGCAGTTCTTC. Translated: CASSPEGGLASYNEQFF.

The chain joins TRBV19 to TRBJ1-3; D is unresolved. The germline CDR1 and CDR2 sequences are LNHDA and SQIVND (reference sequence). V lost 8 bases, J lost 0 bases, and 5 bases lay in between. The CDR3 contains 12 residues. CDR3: CASLSSGNTIYF. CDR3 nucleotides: TGTGCCAGTTTAAGCTCTGGAAACACCATATATTTT.

The CDR3 nucleotides read TGTGCCAGCAGCTTAGAGAGCCGTTCCTCCTACGAGCAGTACTTC. It yields the protein CASSLESRSSYEQYF. The rearrangement joins TRBV7-6 to TRBJ2-7; D gene uncertain. The V gene lost 1 base and the J gene lost 0 bases, with 10 bases spanning the gap. Germline-derived CDR1 and CDR2 are SGHVS and FNYEAQ. The CDR3 is 15 amino acids.